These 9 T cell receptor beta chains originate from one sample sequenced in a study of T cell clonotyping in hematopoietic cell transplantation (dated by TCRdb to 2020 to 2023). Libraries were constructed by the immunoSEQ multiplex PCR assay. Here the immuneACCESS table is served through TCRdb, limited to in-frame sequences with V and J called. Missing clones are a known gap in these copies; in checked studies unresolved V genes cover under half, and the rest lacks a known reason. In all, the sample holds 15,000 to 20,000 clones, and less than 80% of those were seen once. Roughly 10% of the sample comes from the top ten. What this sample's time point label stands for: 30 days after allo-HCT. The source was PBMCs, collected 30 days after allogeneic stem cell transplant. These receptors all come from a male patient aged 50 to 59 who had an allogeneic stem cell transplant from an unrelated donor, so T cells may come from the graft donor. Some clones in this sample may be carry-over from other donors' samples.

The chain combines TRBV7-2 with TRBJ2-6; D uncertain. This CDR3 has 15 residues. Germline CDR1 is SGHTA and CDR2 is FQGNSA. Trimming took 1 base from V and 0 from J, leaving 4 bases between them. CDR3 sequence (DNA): TGTGCCAGCAGCTTAGGGTTCTCTGGGGCCAACGTCCTGACTTTC. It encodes CASSLGFSGANVLTF.

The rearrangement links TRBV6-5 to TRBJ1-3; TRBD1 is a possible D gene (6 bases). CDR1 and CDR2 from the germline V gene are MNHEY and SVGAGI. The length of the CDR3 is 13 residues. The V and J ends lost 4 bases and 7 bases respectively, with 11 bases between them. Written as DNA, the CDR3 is TGTGCCAGCAGTTTCACAGGGTCGAACACCATATATTTT. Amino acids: CASSFTGSNTIYF.

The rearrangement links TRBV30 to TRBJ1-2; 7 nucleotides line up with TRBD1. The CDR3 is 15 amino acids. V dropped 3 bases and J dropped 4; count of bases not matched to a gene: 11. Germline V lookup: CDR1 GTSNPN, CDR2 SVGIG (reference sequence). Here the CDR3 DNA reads TGTGCCTGGAGCCCCGGGACAGCAAGTGCCTATGGCTACACCTTC. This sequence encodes CAWSPGTASAYGYTF.

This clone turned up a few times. CDR3 sequence: CASSPTGDRVGRETQYF. The CDR3 nucleotides read TGTGCCAGCAGCCCGACCGGGGACAGGGTGGGTAGGGAGACCCAGTACTTC. V usage is TRBV7-9 and J usage is TRBJ2-5, with TRBD1 matching 9 bases. The V gene's germline CDR1 is SEHNR and CDR2 FQNEAQ (reference sequence). The CDR3 totals 17 residues. With V trimmed by 5 bases and J by 5 bases, 15 bases remained unmatched.

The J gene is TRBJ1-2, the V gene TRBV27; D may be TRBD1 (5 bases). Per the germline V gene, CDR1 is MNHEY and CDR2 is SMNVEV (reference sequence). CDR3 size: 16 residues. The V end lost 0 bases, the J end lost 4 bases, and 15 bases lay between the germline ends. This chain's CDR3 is CASSLSGQGVPYGYTF. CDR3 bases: TGTGCCAGCAGTTTATCGGGCCAGGGAGTTCCCTATGGCTACACCTTC.

CDR3 sequence: CASSLAGFDTDTQYF. CDR3 bases: TGTGCCAGCAGCTTGGCCGGGTTTGACACAGATACGCAGTATTTT. The rearrangement uses TRBV5-8 and TRBJ2-3; D is unclear. The length of the CDR3 is 15 residues. V lost 0 bases, J lost 2 bases, and 10 bases lay in between. Germline CDR1 and CDR2: SGHTS and YDEGEE.

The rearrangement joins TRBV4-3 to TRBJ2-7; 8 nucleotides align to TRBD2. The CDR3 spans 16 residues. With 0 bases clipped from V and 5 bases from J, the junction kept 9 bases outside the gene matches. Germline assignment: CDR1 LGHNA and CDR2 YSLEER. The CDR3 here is CASSQDRGGAYHEQYF. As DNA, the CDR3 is TGCGCCAGCAGCCAAGATCGGGGGGGCGCTTACCACGAGCAGTACTTC.

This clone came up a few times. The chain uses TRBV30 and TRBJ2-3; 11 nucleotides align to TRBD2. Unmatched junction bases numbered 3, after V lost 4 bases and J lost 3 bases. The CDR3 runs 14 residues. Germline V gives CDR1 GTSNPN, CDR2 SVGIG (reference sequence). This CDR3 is CAWITSGSTDTQYF. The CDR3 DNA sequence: TGTGCCTGGATAACTAGCGGGAGTACAGATACGCAGTATTTT.

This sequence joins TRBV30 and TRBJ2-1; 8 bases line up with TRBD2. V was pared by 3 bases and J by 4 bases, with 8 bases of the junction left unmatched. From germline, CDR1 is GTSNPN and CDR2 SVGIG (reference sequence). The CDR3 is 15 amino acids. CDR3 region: CAWRREGGRYNEQFF. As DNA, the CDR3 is TGTGCCTGGAGACGGGAGGGAGGGAGGTACAATGAGCAGTTCTTC.